Reported below is one TCR beta chain. This specimen belongs to a study of cytomegalovirus exposure and HLA in healthy donors. PCR amplification relied on 60 Vbeta primers (plus 13 Jbeta primers). Profiling relied on immunoSEQ multiplex PCR, and the TCRdb table lists in-frame clones only, not all of them. Here the sample table reports fewer than 150,000 clones. V was clipped by 0 bases and J by 3 bases; unmatched bases: 4. The CDR3 runs 16 residues. Germline V gene sequence: CDR1 SGHNT, CDR2 YYREEE (reference sequence). The V and J genes are TRBV5-4 and TRBJ2-1; 9 nucleotides line up with TRBD2. The sequence came from a man aged 35-49 years in good health and CMV-seronegative. The sample consisted of PBMCs. The CDR3 DNA sequence: TGTGCCAGCAGCTTGGCCGGGACTAGCTTCTACAATGAGCAGTTCTTC. It is translated as CASSLAGTSFYNEQFF.